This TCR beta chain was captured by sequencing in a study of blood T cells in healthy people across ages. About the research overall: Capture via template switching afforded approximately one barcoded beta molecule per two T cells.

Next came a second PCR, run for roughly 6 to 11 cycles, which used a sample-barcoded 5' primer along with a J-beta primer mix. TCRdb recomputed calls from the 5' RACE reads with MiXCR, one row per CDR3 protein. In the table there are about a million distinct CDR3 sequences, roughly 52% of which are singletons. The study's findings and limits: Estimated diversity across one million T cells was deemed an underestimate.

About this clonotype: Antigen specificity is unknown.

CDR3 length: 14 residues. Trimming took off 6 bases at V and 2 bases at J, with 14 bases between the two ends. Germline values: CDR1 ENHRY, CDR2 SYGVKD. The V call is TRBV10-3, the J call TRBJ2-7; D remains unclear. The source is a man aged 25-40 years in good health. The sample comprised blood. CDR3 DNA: TGTGCCATCAGATTGGACGGAAACCCCTACGAGCAGTACTTC. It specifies CAIRLDGNPYEQYF.